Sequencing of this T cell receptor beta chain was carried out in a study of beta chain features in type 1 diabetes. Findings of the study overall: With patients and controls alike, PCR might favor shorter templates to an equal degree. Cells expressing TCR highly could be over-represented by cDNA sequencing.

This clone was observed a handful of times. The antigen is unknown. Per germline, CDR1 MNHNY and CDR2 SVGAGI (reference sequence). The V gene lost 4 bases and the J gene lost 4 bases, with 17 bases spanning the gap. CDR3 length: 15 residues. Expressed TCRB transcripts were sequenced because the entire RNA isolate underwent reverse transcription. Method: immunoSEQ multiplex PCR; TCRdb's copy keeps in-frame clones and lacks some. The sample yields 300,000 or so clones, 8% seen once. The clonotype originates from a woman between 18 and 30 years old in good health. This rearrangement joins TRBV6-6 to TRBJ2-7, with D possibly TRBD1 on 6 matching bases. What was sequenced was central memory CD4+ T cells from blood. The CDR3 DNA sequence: TGTGCCAGCAGTTTGGCAGGGGTAAAGCAATACGAGCAGTACTTC. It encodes CASSLAGVKQYEQYF.